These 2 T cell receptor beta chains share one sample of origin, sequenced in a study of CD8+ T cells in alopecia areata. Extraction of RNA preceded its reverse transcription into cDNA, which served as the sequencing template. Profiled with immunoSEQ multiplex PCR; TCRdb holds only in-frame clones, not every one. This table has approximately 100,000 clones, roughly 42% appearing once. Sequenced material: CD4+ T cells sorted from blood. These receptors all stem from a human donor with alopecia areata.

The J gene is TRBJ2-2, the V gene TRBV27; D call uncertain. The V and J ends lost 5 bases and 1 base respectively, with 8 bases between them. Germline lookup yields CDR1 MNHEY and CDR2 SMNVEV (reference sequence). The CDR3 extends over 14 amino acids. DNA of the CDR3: TGTGCCAGCAGTCTGGGGTGGAACACCGGGGAGCTGTTTTTT. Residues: CASSLGWNTGELFF.

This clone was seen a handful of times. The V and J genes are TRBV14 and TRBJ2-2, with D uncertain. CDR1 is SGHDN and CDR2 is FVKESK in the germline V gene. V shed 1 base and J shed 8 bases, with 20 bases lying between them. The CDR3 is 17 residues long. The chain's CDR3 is CASSQVPGQVLIGELFF. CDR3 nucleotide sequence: TGTGCCAGCAGCCAAGTGCCCGGGCAGGTCTTGATTGGGGAGCTGTTTTTT.